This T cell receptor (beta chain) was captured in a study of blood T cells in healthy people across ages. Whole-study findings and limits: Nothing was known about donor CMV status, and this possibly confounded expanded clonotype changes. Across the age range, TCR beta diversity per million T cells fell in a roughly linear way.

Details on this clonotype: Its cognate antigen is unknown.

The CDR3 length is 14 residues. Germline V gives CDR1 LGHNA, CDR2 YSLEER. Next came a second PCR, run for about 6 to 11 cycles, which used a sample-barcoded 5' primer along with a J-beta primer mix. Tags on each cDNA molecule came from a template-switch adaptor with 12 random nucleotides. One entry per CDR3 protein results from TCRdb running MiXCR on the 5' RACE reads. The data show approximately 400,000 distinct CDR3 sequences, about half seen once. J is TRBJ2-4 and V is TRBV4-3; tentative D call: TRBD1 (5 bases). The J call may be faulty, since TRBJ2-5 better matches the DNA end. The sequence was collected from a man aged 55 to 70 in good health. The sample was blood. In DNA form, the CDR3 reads TGCGCCAGCAGCCAAGCAGGGTCCCAAGAGACCCAGTACTTC. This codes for CASSQAGSQETQYF.